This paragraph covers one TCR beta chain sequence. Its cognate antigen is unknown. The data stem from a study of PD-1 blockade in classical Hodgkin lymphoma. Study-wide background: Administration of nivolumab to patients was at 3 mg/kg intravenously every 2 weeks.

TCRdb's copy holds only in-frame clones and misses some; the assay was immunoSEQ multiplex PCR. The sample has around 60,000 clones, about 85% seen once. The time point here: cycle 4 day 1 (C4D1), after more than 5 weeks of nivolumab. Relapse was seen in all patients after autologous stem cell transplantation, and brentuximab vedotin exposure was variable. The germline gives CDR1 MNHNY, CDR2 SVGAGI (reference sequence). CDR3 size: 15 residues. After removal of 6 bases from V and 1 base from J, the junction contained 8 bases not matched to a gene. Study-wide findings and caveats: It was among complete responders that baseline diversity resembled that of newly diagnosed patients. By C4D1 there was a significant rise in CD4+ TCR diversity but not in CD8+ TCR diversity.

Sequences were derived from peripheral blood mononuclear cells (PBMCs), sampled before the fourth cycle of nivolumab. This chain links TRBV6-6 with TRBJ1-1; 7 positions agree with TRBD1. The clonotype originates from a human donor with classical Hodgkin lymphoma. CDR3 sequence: CASRGSGQPNTEAFF. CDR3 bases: TGTGCCAGCAGGGGATCGGGACAGCCGAACACTGAAGCTTTCTTT.